The 29 T cell receptor beta chains reported below all come from one sample, sequenced in a study of blood T cell repertoires in COVID-19. TCRdb keeps only in-frame clones here, not all; method: immunoSEQ multiplex PCR. The sample carries around 220,000 clones, about four fifths recorded once. Sequenced material: peripheral blood. All receptors derive from a woman at least 80 years old with COVID-19, enrolled during active disease.

The gene calls are TRBV7-2 and TRBJ2-3; 10 bases line up with TRBD2. This CDR3 spans 17 amino acids. With 1 base clipped from V and 5 bases from J, the junction kept 9 bases outside the gene matches. Germline V gives CDR1 SGHTA, CDR2 FQGNSA. CDR3 bases: TGTGCCAGCAGCTTAGTGGCAGCGGGGGGGCCTGGAGATACGCAGTATTTT. Translating gives CASSLVAAGGPGDTQYF.

The CDR3 protein is CASSQVVAETQYF. The CDR3 bases are TGTGCCAGCAGCCAAGTTGTAGCAGAGACCCAGTACTTC. This sequence joins TRBV3-1 (or the pseudogene TRBV3-2) and TRBJ2-5; D not resolved. Germline CDR1 LGHDT, CDR2 YNNKEL (reference sequence). The CDR3 totals 13 residues. V was shortened by 1 base and J by 4 bases, with 7 bases between the two germline ends.

The chain joins TRBV29-1 to TRBJ2-7, with 12 bases fitting TRBD2. After removal of 4 bases from V and 2 bases from J, the junction contained 3 bases not matched to a gene. Germline assignment: CDR1 SQVTM and CDR2 ANQGSEA. The CDR3 is made up of 14 amino acids. CDR3 sequence (DNA): TGCAGCGTTGGAGGACTAGCGGGGCCCTACGAGCAGTACTTC. This encodes CSVGGLAGPYEQYF.

The gene calls are TRBV4-1 and TRBJ1-4; tentative D call: TRBD1 (6 bases). Germline V gene lookup returns CDR1 MGHRA and CDR2 YSYEKL. The CDR3 sequence is 16 residues long. The V gene lost 1 base and the J gene lost 8 bases, with 17 bases spanning the gap. CDR3 residues: CASSQGWGGRGEKLFF. The CDR3 DNA is TGCGCCAGCAGCCAAGGCTGGGGGGGCCGTGGAGAAAAACTGTTTTTT.

V is TRBV28 and J is TRBJ1-2, with D maybe TRBD1 (5 bases). V dropped 3 bases and J dropped 7 bases, with 9 bases sitting between them. The germline CDR1 and CDR2 sequences are MDHEN and SYDVKM. This CDR3 comprises 12 residues. CDR3 DNA sequence: TGTGCCAGCAGTTTGACAGTCGGTGGCTACACCTTC. Translation: CASSLTVGGYTF.

This chain uses TRBV3-1 (or the pseudogene TRBV3-2) with TRBJ2-1; D unclear. This CDR3 has 14 amino acids. Germline CDR1 is LGHDT and CDR2 is YNNKEL (reference sequence). V was shortened by 0 bases and J by 4 bases, with 7 bases between the two germline ends. For the CDR3, the DNA is TGTGCCAGCAGCCAAGAAAGCCTTTACAATGAGCAGTTCTTC. Its translation: CASSQESLYNEQFF.

The chain couples TRBV6-6 to TRBJ1-2; 7 bases fit TRBD1. V was pared by 6 bases and J by 3 bases, with 4 bases of the junction left unmatched. The CDR3 totals 13 residues. Germline V CDR1 and CDR2: MNHNY, SVGAGI (reference sequence). CDR3 residues: CASRIQGDYGYTF. CDR3 nucleotides: TGTGCCAGCAGAATCCAGGGGGACTATGGCTACACCTTC.

The chain carries TRBV18 and TRBJ1-4; 7 positions match TRBD1. The junction had 5 bases not matched to a gene; V was cut back by 3 bases and J by 4 bases. The CDR3 runs 15 residues. The germline V gene encodes CDR1 KGHSH and CDR2 LQKENI. The CDR3 loop reads CASSPGQLLNEKLFF. CDR3 sequence (DNA): TGTGCCAGCTCACCGGGACAGCTACTTAATGAAAAACTGTTTTTT.

This clone was picked up one time. The chain has TRBV5-1 and TRBJ2-3; 9 nucleotides agree with TRBD2. The CDR3 has 18 residues. Germline values: CDR1 SGHRS, CDR2 YFSETQ. Trimming took 0 bases from V and 2 from J; bases not matched to a gene: 10. Written as DNA, the CDR3 is TGCGCCAGCAGCTTGGATTGGGATAAGCGGGAGGACACAGATACGCAGTATTTT. This codes for CASSLDWDKREDTDTQYF.

The V and J genes are TRBV5-1 and TRBJ1-1; D might be TRBD1 (6 bases). The CDR3 totals 12 residues. The germline V and J ends were trimmed by 5 bases and 6 bases, with 11 bases remaining between them. CDR1 SGHRS and CDR2 YFSETQ come from the germline V gene. CDR3: CASSNEGAEAFF. The CDR3, as DNA: TGCGCCAGCAGTAACGAGGGGGCTGAAGCTTTCTTT. The full variable domain, completed using reference TRBV5-1 and TRBJ1-1, is KAGVTQTPRYLIKTRGQQVTLSCSPISGHRSVSWYQQTPGQGLQFLFEYFSETQRNKGNFPGRFSGRQFSNSRSEMNVSTLELGDSALYLCASSNEGAEAFFGQGTRLTVV.

The chain couples TRBV10-1 to TRBJ1-6; 7 nucleotides match TRBD1. From germline, CDR1 is WNHNN and CDR2 SYGVQD (reference sequence). V shed 10 bases and J 13 bases; nucleotides not matched to a gene: 13. The CDR3 consists of 13 residues. The CDR3 spells CATHPLGQAPLHF. In DNA form, the CDR3 reads TGCGCCACCCACCCGCTTGGACAGGCGCCCCTCCACTTT.

This chain connects TRBV19 to TRBJ1-1, with 8 positions matching TRBD1. V lost 10 bases, J lost 3 bases, and 16 bases stayed unmatched. CDR3 length: 16 residues. CDR1 and CDR2 from the germline V gene are LNHDA and SQIVND (reference sequence). Here the CDR3 DNA reads TGTGCCACCCGGACAGGGAGGACATACCCCCACACTGAAGCTTTCTTT. This translates into CATRTGRTYPHTEAFF.

This clone was counted only a few times. The chain recombines TRBV28 with TRBJ2-7; TRBD2 is a possible D gene (8 bases). CDR3 size: 15 residues. V dropped 4 bases and J dropped 3 bases, with 16 bases sitting between them. Germline CDR1 and CDR2: MDHEN and SYDVKM. The CDR3 protein is CASSSPGGLGYEQYF. In DNA form, the CDR3 reads TGTGCCAGCAGTTCCCCAGGGGGACTAGGCTACGAGCAGTACTTC.

This clone was seen just once. The J gene is TRBJ1-6, the V gene TRBV7-9, with D maybe TRBD1 (6 bases). With 1 base removed from V and 8 bases from J, the gap between germline ends came to 12 bases. This CDR3 has 15 residues. Germline V gene lookup returns CDR1 SEHNR and CDR2 FQNEAQ (reference sequence). Here the CDR3 DNA reads TGTGCCAGCAGCTTAGGACGCAGGGGTGATTCACCCCTCCACTTT. Translated: CASSLGRRGDSPLHF. Looking up the rest from reference TRBV7-9 and TRBJ1-6 gives the full variable domain: DTGVSQNPRHKITKRGQNVTFRCDPISEHNRLYWYRQTLGQGPEFLTYFQNEAQLEKSRLLSDRFSAERPKGSFSTLEIQRTEQGDSAMYLCASSLGRRGDSPLHFGNGTRLTVT.

The chain uses TRBV6-5 and TRBJ2-1; unclear D gene. Trimming removed 6 bases from V and 10 bases from J, with 16 bases in between. The CDR3 spans 13 residues. Germline V gene data show CDR1 as MNHEY and CDR2 as SVGAGI. CDR3 nucleotides: TGTGCCAGCAGACTACCCCTCGTGAGCGAGCAGTTCTTC. This encodes CASRLPLVSEQFF.

The chain has TRBV11-2 and TRBJ2-5; 8 positions match TRBD1. V lost 5 bases to trimming and J lost 5 bases; unmatched junction nucleotides: 10. The germline V gene has CDR1 SGHAT and CDR2 FQNNGV. This CDR3 spans 15 amino acids. In nucleotides, the CDR3 is TGTGCCAGCAGCCCCCGGGACAGGAGAGGGGAGACCCAGTACTTC. The encoded protein is CASSPRDRRGETQYF.

This clone was picked up a small number of times. The chain links TRBV19 to TRBJ2-3; unclear D gene. This CDR3 region has 17 residues. Germline-derived CDR1 and CDR2 are LNHDA and SQIVND (reference sequence). V lost 0 bases and J 0 bases, leaving 13 bases between the germline ends. The CDR3 nucleotides read TGTGCCAGTAGTATAGATCGTCTAGGAACTAGCACAGATACGCAGTATTTT. Translation: CASSIDRLGTSTDTQYF.

The CDR3 DNA sequence: TGTGCCAGTAGACAGGGGCAGGACGGCTACACCTTC. Translating it yields CASRQGQDGYTF. V is TRBV19 and J is TRBJ1-2; 7 bases agree with TRBD1. CDR1 and CDR2 (germline): LNHDA, SQIVND (reference sequence). The CDR3 covers 12 residues. V lost 6 bases and J lost 8; bases outside the gene matches: 6.

The chain links TRBV19 to TRBJ2-3; D may be TRBD2 (6 bases). CDR3 length: 13 amino acids. Germline V CDR1 and CDR2: LNHDA, SQIVND (reference sequence). V was pared by 3 bases and J by 4 bases, with 8 bases between. The CDR3 coding sequence is TGTGCCAGTAGTATGCGGGGAGCAGATACGCAGTATTTT. It encodes CASSMRGADTQYF.

The J gene is TRBJ2-7, the V gene TRBV28; D gene unclear. The CDR3 spans 12 residues. Germline V CDR1 and CDR2: MDHEN, SYDVKM. Between the trimmed V and J ends, which lost 5 bases and 3 bases, there was a span of 8 bases. The chain's CDR3 is CASSQTYYEQYF. DNA for the CDR3: TGTGCCAGCAGTCAAACCTACTACGAGCAGTACTTC. Full variable domain (missing parts from reference TRBV28 and TRBJ2-7): DVKVTQSSRYLVKRTGEKVFLECVQDMDHENMFWYRQDPGLGLRLIYFSYDVKMKEKGDIPEGYSVSREKKERFSLILESASTNQTSMYLCASSQTYYEQYFGPGTRLTVT.

V and J are TRBV19 and TRBJ2-7, with D hard to call. The V gene lost 0 bases and the J gene lost 2 bases, with 11 bases spanning the gap. The germline gives CDR1 LNHDA, CDR2 SQIVND (reference sequence). This CDR3 is built from 15 residues. This CDR3 is CASSIDLRRPYEQYF. In DNA, the CDR3 is TGTGCCAGTAGTATAGATCTCCGGCGGCCCTACGAGCAGTACTTC.

This chain uses TRBV4-1 with TRBJ2-7; the match to TRBD1 covers 9 bases. CDR1 MGHRA and CDR2 YSYEKL come from the germline V gene. V lost 4 bases to trimming and J lost 2 bases; unmatched junction nucleotides: 3. CDR3 size: 14 residues. CDR3 DNA sequence: TGCGCCAGCAGCCGGGACAGGGAGGCCTACGAGCAGTACTTC. Residues: CASSRDREAYEQYF.

The chain combines TRBV7-9 with TRBJ2-3; maybe TRBD1 (5 bases). Deletions cut 5 bases from V and 1 base from J, with 10 bases between. The CDR3 runs 14 residues. The germline gives CDR1 SEHNR, CDR2 FQNEAQ (reference sequence). CDR3 sequence reads: CASSDKQGTDTQYF. DNA of the CDR3: TGTGCCAGCAGCGATAAACAGGGCACAGATACGCAGTATTTT.

The V gene is TRBV5-1, the J gene TRBJ1-4, with D perhaps TRBD1 (5 bases). Trimming removed 7 bases from V and 8 bases from J, with 12 bases in between. The CDR3 sequence is 12 residues long. The germline V gene encodes CDR1 SGHRS and CDR2 YFSETQ. The CDR3 coding sequence is TGCGCCAGCCTGGGGGAGGGGGAAAAACTGTTTTTT. As protein: CASLGEGEKLFF.

V usage is TRBV7-9 and J usage is TRBJ1-1, with D possibly matching TRBD1 (5 bases). V was pared by 5 bases and J by 4 bases, with 11 bases between. The CDR3 length is 13 residues. Per the germline V gene, CDR1 is SEHNR and CDR2 is FQNEAQ (reference sequence). CDR3 loop: CASSPFQGTEAFF. CDR3 coding DNA: TGTGCCAGCAGCCCATTTCAGGGCACTGAAGCTTTCTTT. Based on the CDR3 plus reference TRBV7-9 and TRBJ1-1, the full variable domain is DTGVSQNPRHKITKRGQNVTFRCDPISEHNRLYWYRQTLGQGPEFLTYFQNEAQLEKSRLLSDRFSAERPKGSFSTLEIQRTEQGDSAMYLCASSPFQGTEAFFGQGTRLTVV.

The gene calls are TRBV7-9 and TRBJ1-6; the match to TRBD1 covers 9 bases. CDR3 length: 16 residues. CDR1 is SEHNR and CDR2 is FQNEAQ in the germline V gene (reference sequence). J gave up 2 bases and V 4 bases, and 3 bases lay outside the gene matches. CDR3: CASSSTGGTYNSPLHF. CDR3 DNA sequence: TGTGCCAGCAGCTCGACAGGGGGGACCTATAATTCACCCCTCCACTTT.

The chain links TRBV28 to TRBJ1-4, with TRBD1 matching over 8 bases. V lost 4 bases, J lost 10 bases, and 14 bases stayed unmatched. The CDR3 covers 16 residues. Germline V gene data show CDR1 as MDHEN and CDR2 as SYDVKM. CDR3 sequence reads: CASSSGGSGGSGKLFF. The CDR3 nucleotides read TGTGCCAGCAGTTCAGGGGGGTCAGGGGGCAGTGGAAAACTGTTTTTT.

This clone was seen a single time. The chain carries TRBV6-5 and TRBJ1-2; D not resolved. The CDR3 is 13 residues long. V was shortened by 6 bases and J by 4 bases, with 12 bases between the two germline ends. Per germline, CDR1 MNHEY and CDR2 SVGAGI. Here the CDR3 reads CASRALSIYGYTF. In DNA, the CDR3 is TGTGCCAGCAGGGCCCTTTCGATCTATGGCTACACCTTC.

The chain recombines TRBV3-1 (or the pseudogene TRBV3-2) with TRBJ2-1; D not certain. The germline CDR1 and CDR2 sequences are LGHDT and YNNKEL (reference sequence). The ends were cut back, 8 bases at V and 10 bases at J, with 15 bases in the middle. This CDR3 region has 12 residues. CDR3 residues: CASGNDGEEQFF. The CDR3 region has the DNA TGTGCCAGCGGCAACGATGGAGAAGAGCAGTTCTTC.